These T cell receptor beta chains were read from a single sample in a study of T cell repertoires in cytomegalovirus infection. No antigen has been assigned to these receptors. TCRdb passed the reads through MiXCR, listing each CDR3 protein once. The table includes about a million distinct CDR3 sequences, about a third detected once. The input for sequencing was cultured CD8+ T cells from PBMCs, taken from culture after CMV antigen stimulation. Source of these receptors: a human donor in good health (CMV status not recorded). Some clones in this sample may be carry-over from other donors' samples. Each CDR3 is given with its conserved first and last residue. D genes are given only for firm matches. Expanded clones are given a class, and other clones once, few, many or no size at all.

TRBD2	TRBV7-6	TRBJ2-3	few	CASSLPGGPDTQYF	TGTGCCAGCAGCTTACCGGGGGGACCCGATACGCAGTATTTT
TRBD1	TRBV19	TRBJ1-2	.	CASRRDRGDYGYTF	TGTGCCAGTAGAAGGGACAGGGGAGACTATGGCTACACCTTC
.	TRBV11-1	TRBJ2-3	.	CASSLLQGRGTDTQYF	TGTGCCAGCAGCCTATTGCAGGGAAGAGGCACAGATACGCAGTATTTT
TRBD1	TRBV7-9	TRBJ1-1	.	CASSHDRGAEAFF	TGTGCCAGCAGTCACGACAGGGGCGCTGAAGCTTTCTTT
TRBD1	TRBV7-3	TRBJ1-1	.	CASSLFGQGAISNTEAFF	TGTGCCAGCAGCCTTTTCGGACAGGGGGCTATCTCGAACACTGAAGCTTTCTTT
.	TRBV19	TRBJ1-2	.	CAATQRGGVYGYTF	TGTGCCGCAACTCAACGTGGGGGCGTGTATGGCTACACCTTC
.	TRBV24-1	TRBJ2-2	once	CATSDRITGTGELFF	TGTGCCACCAGTGACCGAATAACGGGAACCGGGGAGCTGTTTTTT
.	TRBV29-1	TRBJ1-2	.	CSVYMDASYGYTF	TGCAGCGTATATATGGACGCCTCTTATGGCTACACCTTC
TRBD1	TRBV7-2	TRBJ1-6	many	CASSTHPIGTDNSPLHF	TGTGCCAGCAGCACCCACCCTATCGGGACAGATAATTCACCCCTCCACTTT
TRBD1	TRBV19	TRBJ1-5	few	CASRFDRGLGNQPQHF	TGTGCCAGTAGATTCGACAGGGGGCTCGGCAATCAGCCCCAGCATTTT
.	TRBV6-6	TRBJ1-6	.	CASLSGTQERDSPLHF	TGTGCCAGTCTTTCAGGGACCCAGGAACGGGATTCACCCCTCCACTTT
.	TRBV27	TRBJ1-5	.	CASSLNPKGGPQPQHF	TGTGCCAGCAGTTTAAACCCTAAAGGGGGGCCTCAGCCCCAGCATTTT
.	TRBV6-5	TRBJ2-1	few	CASQGSSYNEQFF	TGTGCCAGCCAGGGGAGCTCCTACAATGAGCAGTTCTTC
.	TRBV12-3/TRBV12-4	TRBJ1-1	.	CASSAHRDLIRPEAFF	TGTGCCAGCAGTGCGCACCGGGACCTCATCAGGCCTGAAGCTTTCTTT
.	TRBV6-2/TRBV6-3	TRBJ2-5	.	CASRLDGEETQYF	TGTGCCAGCAGACTCGACGGCGAGGAGACCCAGTACTTC
.	TRBV19	TRBJ1-5	many	CASSTFTGLNQPQHF	TGTGCCAGTAGTACCTTTACAGGGTTGAATCAGCCCCAGCATTTT
.	TRBV7-9	TRBJ2-3	.	CASSPGTADTQYF	TGTGCCAGCAGCCCCGGGACTGCAGATACGCAGTATTTT
.	TRBV9	TRBJ1-1	.	CASSVYSVNTEAFF	TGTGCCAGCAGCGTATATTCGGTGAACACTGAAGCTTTCTTT
TRBD1	TRBV9	TRBJ1-2	few	CASSVEGADYGYTF	TGTGCCAGCAGCGTAGAGGGGGCGGACTATGGCTACACCTTC
TRBD2	TRBV7-3	TRBJ2-1	few	CASSFTSGGAGEQFF	TGTGCCAGCAGCTTCACTAGCGGGGGGGCCGGTGAGCAGTTCTTC
.	TRBV7-9	TRBJ2-1	.	CASSLPRQFNEQFF	TGTGCCAGCAGCTTACCAAGACAGTTCAATGAGCAGTTCTTC
.	TRBV19	TRBJ1-1	few	CASTLGVVYTEAFF	TGTGCCAGTACCCTAGGGGTGGTATACACTGAAGCTTTCTTT
.	TRBV7-6	TRBJ2-1	many	CASSLGYRDGGSEQFF	TGTGCCAGCAGCTTAGGCTACAGGGATGGAGGGTCTGAGCAGTTCTTC
.	TRBV9	TRBJ1-5	.	CASSPQDSNQPQHF	TGTGCCAGCAGCCCACAAGATAGCAATCAGCCCCAGCATTTT
.	TRBV7-9	TRBJ1-2	.	CASSFPAGHYGYTF	TGTGCCAGCAGCTTCCCCGCAGGGCACTATGGCTACACCTTC
.	TRBV27	TRBJ1-1	.	CASDDSGGKNTEAFF	TGTGCCAGCGACGACTCCGGGGGGAAGAACACTGAAGCTTTCTTT
.	TRBV4-2	TRBJ1-2	few	CASSQEGVYYGYTF	TGTGCCAGCAGCCAAGAAGGGGTTTACTATGGCTACACCTTC
.	TRBV7-1	TRBJ1-2	.	CASSDLDSYGYTF	TGTGCCAGCAGCGACCTGGACAGCTATGGCTACACCTTC
TRBD1	TRBV5-5	TRBJ2-1	.	CASSLEQGRSLLGNEQFF	TGTGCCAGCAGCTTGGAACAGGGGCGGAGTTTGCTGGGGAATGAGCAGTTCTTC
.	TRBV5-1	TRBJ1-2	.	CASSSGLPGYTF	TGCGCCAGCAGCTCGGGACTCCCTGGCTACACCTTC
.	TRBV4-1	TRBJ2-1	.	CASSDIAYNEQFF	TGCGCCAGCAGCGATATAGCCTACAATGAGCAGTTCTTC
TRBD2	TRBV7-2	TRBJ2-1	many	CASSFTSGSYNEQFF	TGTGCCAGCAGCTTTACTAGCGGGTCATACAATGAGCAGTTCTTC
.	TRBV12-3/TRBV12-4	TRBJ1-5	few	CASSLPGPPYQPQHF	TGTGCCAGCAGTTTGCCAGGGCCACCCTATCAGCCCCAGCATTTT
TRBD1	TRBV6-2/TRBV6-3	TRBJ2-1	.	CASTFGQGGNEQFF	TGTGCCAGCACCTTCGGACAGGGGGGCAATGAGCAGTTCTTC
.	TRBV5-6	TRBJ2-1	.	CASMEEPSSYNEQFF	TGTGCCAGCATGGAGGAGCCTAGCTCCTACAATGAGCAGTTCTTC
.	TRBV6-1	TRBJ1-1	.	CASSIRAKGDWTEAFF	TGTGCCAGCAGTATAAGAGCAAAGGGGGATTGGACTGAAGCTTTCTTT